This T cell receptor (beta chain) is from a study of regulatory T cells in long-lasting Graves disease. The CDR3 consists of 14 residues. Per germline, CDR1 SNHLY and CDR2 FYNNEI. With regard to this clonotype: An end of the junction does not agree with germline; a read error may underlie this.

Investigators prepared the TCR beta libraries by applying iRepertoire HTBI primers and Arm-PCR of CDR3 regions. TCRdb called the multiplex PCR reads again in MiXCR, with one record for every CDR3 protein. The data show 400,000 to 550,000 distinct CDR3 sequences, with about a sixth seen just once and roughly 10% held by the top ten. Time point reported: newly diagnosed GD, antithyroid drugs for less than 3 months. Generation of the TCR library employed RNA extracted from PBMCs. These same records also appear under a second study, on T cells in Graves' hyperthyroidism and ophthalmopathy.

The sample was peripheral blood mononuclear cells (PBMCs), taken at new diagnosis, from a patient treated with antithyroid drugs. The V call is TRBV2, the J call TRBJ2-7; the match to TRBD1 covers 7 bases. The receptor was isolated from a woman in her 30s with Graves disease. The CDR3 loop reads CATKDRAFKFEQHF. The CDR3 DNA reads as TGTGCCACCAAAGACAGGGCCTTTAAATTTGAGCAGCACTTC. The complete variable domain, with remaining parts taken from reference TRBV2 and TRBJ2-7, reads EPEVTQTPSHQVTQMGQEVILRCVPISNHLYFYWYRQILGQKVEFLVSFYNNEISEKSEIFDDQFSVERPDGSNFTLKIRSTKLEDSAMYFCATKDRAFKFEQHFGPGTRLTVT.